This T cell receptor (beta chain) was sequenced during a study of CD8 T cells in ankylosing spondylitis. Overall study findings and caveats: For ankylosing spondylitis blood, a TCR beta motif of 8 or 9 highly homologous variants appeared characteristic.

TCRdb called the 5' RACE reads again in MiXCR, with one record for every CDR3 protein. The data contain 250,000 to 300,000 distinct CDR3 sequences, about 20% of them singletons. This clonotype was counted between two and nine times. Its target is unknown. Sample: blood, either unsorted or a sorted T cell fraction (not recorded which). The source is a male donor with ankylosing spondylitis or in good health (not recorded which).

DNA for the CDR3: TGTGCCAGCAGCTTGGGAGGGGGAGTCTATGGCAACACCATATATTTT. Its protein is CASSLGGGVYGNTIYF. The rearrangement links TRBV5-5 to TRBJ1-3; D is perhaps TRBD1 (6 bases). This CDR3 contains 16 residues. Germline CDR1 is SGHKS and CDR2 is YYEKEE (reference sequence). The germline V and J ends were trimmed by 0 bases and 7 bases, with 17 bases remaining between them.